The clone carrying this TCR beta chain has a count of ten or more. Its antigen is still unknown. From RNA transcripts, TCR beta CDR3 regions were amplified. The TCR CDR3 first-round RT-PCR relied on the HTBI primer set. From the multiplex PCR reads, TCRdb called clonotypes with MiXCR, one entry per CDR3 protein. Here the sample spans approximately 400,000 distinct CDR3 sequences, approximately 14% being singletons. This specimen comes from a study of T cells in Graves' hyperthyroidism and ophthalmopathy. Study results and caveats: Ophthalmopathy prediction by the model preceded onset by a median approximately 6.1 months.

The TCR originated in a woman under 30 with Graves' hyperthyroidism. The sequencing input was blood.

The CDR3 here is CASSQDLWGRGPNTEAFF. The CDR3 DNA follows: TGTGCCAGCAGCCAAGATTTGTGGGGCAGGGGCCCTAACACTGAAGCTTTCTTT. The J gene is TRBJ1-1, the V gene TRBV3-1; possibly TRBD1 for D (6 bases). Trimming removed 0 bases from V and 2 bases from J, with 19 bases in between. This CDR3 is 18 amino acids long. CDR1 is LGHDT, CDR2 YNNKEL, per germline (reference sequence).